The present T cell receptor beta chain was sequenced within a study of identical twins. Study-wide results and caveats: Models underestimated out-of-frame TCR alpha sharing in monozygotic twins.

There are a few counts of this clonotype. Antigen specificity is unknown. TCRdb independently ran MiXCR on the 5' RACE reads; one entry per CDR3 protein. This sample carries around 680,000 distinct CDR3 sequences, less than 10% of them seen once, and the ten largest clones take approximately 0.94%. These data are also associated with another study on yellow fever vaccine responses in identical twins.

The sample was PBMCs. The source is a woman aged 18 to 35 in good health.

Here the CDR3 reads CASSITGGPGDEQFF. The CDR3 coding sequence is TGTGCCAGTAGTATTACGGGGGGGCCGGGTGATGAGCAGTTCTTC. The chain combines TRBV19 with TRBJ2-1; TRBD2 agrees at 8 bases. Trimming took 3 bases from V and 8 from J; bases not matched to a gene: 9. The length of the CDR3 is 15 residues. Germline V gene sequence: CDR1 LNHDA, CDR2 SQIVND (reference sequence).